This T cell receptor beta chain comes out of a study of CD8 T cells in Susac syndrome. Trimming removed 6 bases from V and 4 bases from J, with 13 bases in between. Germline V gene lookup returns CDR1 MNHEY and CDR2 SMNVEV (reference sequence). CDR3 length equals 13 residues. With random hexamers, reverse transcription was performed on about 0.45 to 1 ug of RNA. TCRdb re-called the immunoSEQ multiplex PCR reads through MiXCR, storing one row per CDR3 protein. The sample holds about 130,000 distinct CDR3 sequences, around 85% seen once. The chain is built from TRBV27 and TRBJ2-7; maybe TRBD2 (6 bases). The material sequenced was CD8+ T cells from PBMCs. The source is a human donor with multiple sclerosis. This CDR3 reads CASSPGTSYEQYV. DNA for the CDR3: TGTGCCAGCAGCCCCGGGACTTCATACGAGCAGTACGTC.